Listed below are T cell receptor beta chains from one sample, sequenced in a study of T cell repertoires in cytomegalovirus infection. MiXCR was run by TCRdb on the reads, yielding one entry per CDR3 protein. The repertoire holds approximately 400,000 distinct CDR3 sequences, with roughly a third as singletons. Sequenced material: PBMCs. All receptors come from a human donor in good health (CMV status not recorded). Some clones in this sample may be carry-over from other donors' samples. CDR3s include the opening cysteine and the closing phenylalanine or tryptophan. The D gene is left open where the match is weak. Rows give clone size only sometimes, using once, few, many, or a class for an expanded clone.

cdr3_aa | cdr3_nt | v_call | d_call | j_call | clone_size
CASSFGGVQRGDTQYF | TGTGCCAGCAGCTTCGGAGGGGTCCAGCGAGGGGATACGCAGTATTTT | TRBV7-2 | - | TRBJ2-3 | -
CSARRQSTGELFF | TGCAGTGCTAGACGACAGTCCACCGGGGAGCTGTTTTTT | TRBV20-1 | - | TRBJ2-2 | -
CSATSGGAYEQYF | TGCAGTGCTACTTCAGGGGGCGCATACGAGCAGTACTTC | TRBV20-1 | TRBD1 | TRBJ2-7 | once
CASSWTGNQPQHF | TGTGCCAGTTCCTGGACAGGCAATCAGCCCCAGCATTTT | TRBV19 | - | TRBJ1-5 | many
CASSLRGRAGGQPQHF | TGTGCCAGTAGCCTCCGAGGCCGGGCGGGGGGTCAGCCCCAGCATTTT | TRBV19 | - | TRBJ1-5 | -
CASSPGTGAYFSGNTIYF | TGTGCCAGCAGCCCCGGGACAGGGGCATATTTCTCTGGAAACACCATATATTTT | TRBV7-9 | TRBD1 | TRBJ1-3 | many
CASSLLGEGYTF | TGTGCCAGCAGTTTACTGGGGGAGGGCTACACCTTC | TRBV12-3/TRBV12-4 | - | TRBJ1-2 | many
CSAPDRELVQYF | TGCAGTGCTCCGGACAGGGAGTTAGTGCAGTACTTC | TRBV20-1 | TRBD1 | TRBJ2-7 | few
CASSLDSASADTQYF | TGTGCCAGCAGCTTGGACTCCGCGTCCGCAGATACGCAGTATTTT | TRBV5-6 | - | TRBJ2-3 | -
CASGTADTQYF | TGTGCCAGCGGGACAGCAGATACGCAGTATTTT | TRBV5-4 | TRBD1 | TRBJ2-3 | few
CASSSPGAVDNEQFF | TGCGCCAGCAGCTCCCCGGGGGCCGTTGACAATGAGCAGTTCTTC | TRBV4-3 | - | TRBJ2-1 | -
CASLPSSVGEQFF | TGTGCCAGCCTACCTTCTAGCGTTGGTGAGCAGTTCTTC | TRBV2 | - | TRBJ2-1 | -
CSAIEGGREQYF | TGCAGTGCTATCGAGGGGGGGCGCGAGCAGTACTTC | TRBV20-1 | - | TRBJ2-7 | few
CASNSRGDHNQPQHF | TGTGCCAGTAATTCCAGGGGAGACCACAATCAGCCCCAGCATTTT | TRBV19 | - | TRBJ1-5 | -
CASSLGVVAGPITYNEQFF | TGTGCCAGCAGCTTAGGAGTGGTAGCTGGGCCGATAACCTACAATGAGCAGTTCTTC | TRBV7-8 | - | TRBJ2-1 | many
CASSLVRSNEQFF | TGTGCCAGCAGCTTAGTCCGGTCCAATGAGCAGTTCTTC | TRBV11-2 | - | TRBJ2-1 | -
CASSGLTGFQDNYGYTF | TGTGCCAGCAGTGGGCTGACAGGTTTTCAAGATAACTATGGCTACACCTTC | TRBV2 | - | TRBJ1-2 | -
CASSHGLAGGPGAGELFF | TGTGCCAGCAGCCACGGACTAGCGGGGGGCCCCGGGGCCGGGGAGCTGTTTTTT | TRBV13 | TRBD2 | TRBJ2-2 | -
CASSQMGPRNNSPLHF | TGTGCCAGCAGCCAGATGGGGCCGAGAAATAATTCACCCCTCCACTTT | TRBV7-2 | - | TRBJ1-6 | -
CASGATMPGYEQYF | TGTGCCAGCGGGGCTACTATGCCCGGCTACGAGCAGTACTTC | TRBV6-1 | - | TRBJ2-7 | few
CASSYSIAPDGYTF | TGTGCCAGCAGTTACTCGATTGCACCTGATGGCTACACCTTC | TRBV6-2/TRBV6-3 | - | TRBJ1-2 | few
CASSLGQSGYTF | TGTGCCAGCAGTTTGGGACAGAGCGGCTACACCTTC | TRBV6-1 | TRBD1 | TRBJ1-2 | -
CASSVTPLWGSTDTQYF | TGTGCCAGCAGTGTCACCCCTTTGTGGGGCAGCACAGATACGCAGTATTTT | TRBV2 | - | TRBJ2-3 | few
CASSPQGSTEAFF | TGTGCCAGCAGCCCACAGGGAAGCACTGAAGCTTTCTTT | TRBV5-5 | - | TRBJ1-1 | few
CASSPRTGGGTEAFF | TGTGCCAGCAGCCCCAGGACAGGGGGGGGCACTGAAGCTTTCTTT | TRBV27 | TRBD1 | TRBJ1-1 | -
CASSSSSGSYNEQFF | TGTGCCAGCAGCTCGTCGAGCGGCTCCTACAATGAGCAGTTCTTC | TRBV7-2 | - | TRBJ2-1 | many
CASSLAASGGARNEQFF | TGTGCCAGCAGCTTAGCGGCTAGCGGGGGGGCCAGGAATGAGCAGTTCTTC | TRBV7-6 | TRBD2 | TRBJ2-1 | -
CASSSERGGWETQYF | TGTGCCAGCAGTTCCGAGCGGGGGGGTTGGGAGACCCAGTACTTC | TRBV12-3/TRBV12-4 | TRBD2 | TRBJ2-5 | few
CASSLQGQRQGYTF | TGTGCCAGCAGCTTACAGGGGCAGCGGCAGGGCTACACCTTC | TRBV7-9 | - | TRBJ1-2 | -
CASSLIPYPDVFTGELFF | TGTGCCAGCAGCTTGATCCCATACCCCGACGTTTTCACCGGGGAGCTGTTTTTT | TRBV7-6 | - | TRBJ2-2 | many
CASSLSGGTAGTGELFF | TGTGCCAGCAGTTTATCGGGCGGGACAGCCGGAACCGGGGAGCTGTTTTTT | TRBV27 | - | TRBJ2-2 | once
CASNRQKEYNEQFF | TGTGCCAGCAACAGACAGAAAGAATACAATGAGCAGTTCTTC | TRBV27 | - | TRBJ2-1 | few
CASSPRSTSPANTGELFF | TGTGCCAGCAGCCCCCGCTCGACTAGCCCTGCGAACACCGGGGAGCTGTTTTTT | TRBV3-1 | TRBD2 | TRBJ2-2 | -
CASSFSGQGTYNEQFF | TGTGCCAGCAGTTTCTCCGGACAGGGAACCTACAATGAGCAGTTCTTC | TRBV28 | TRBD1 | TRBJ2-1 | few
CASSTGTGIEQFF | TGTGCCAGCAGCACCGGGACAGGGATAGAGCAGTTCTTC | TRBV6-2/TRBV6-3 | TRBD1 | TRBJ2-1 | -
CASSPGGGGGEKLFF | TGTGCCAGCTCACCCGGCGGGGGAGGAGGTGAAAAACTGTTTTTT | TRBV18 | - | TRBJ1-4 | -
CASSLVPRQILNTEAFF | TGTGCCAGCAGCTTAGTACCCCGACAAATCTTGAACACTGAAGCTTTCTTT | TRBV7-2 | - | TRBJ1-1 | -
CASSIRGGNSYEQYF | TGTGCCAGTAGTATAAGGGGCGGAAACTCCTACGAGCAGTACTTC | TRBV19 | - | TRBJ2-7 | few
CASSQPRTSGGSYYEQYF | TGTGCCAGCAGTCAACCCCGGACTAGCGGGGGGTCTTACTACGAGCAGTACTTC | TRBV12-3/TRBV12-4 | TRBD2 | TRBJ2-7 | few
CASSPGTGRFVGKLFF | TGTGCCAGCAGTCCTGGGACAGGGAGGTTTGTAGGGAAACTGTTTTTT | TRBV6-1 | TRBD1 | TRBJ1-4 | -